What follows are 10 T cell receptor beta chains derived from one specimen sequenced in a study of neurological immune-mediated disorders. From the 5' RACE reads, TCRdb called clonotypes with MiXCR, one entry per CDR3 protein. The sample has roughly 88,000 distinct CDR3 sequences; roughly 3.3% are singletons. Material for sequencing was PBMCs. The receptors were gathered from a woman between 45 and 65 years old with multiple sclerosis.

This clonotype was found many times. The CDR3 here is CASSGYGVENEQFF. The CDR3 DNA is TGCGCCAGCAGCGGCTACGGGGTAGAGAATGAGCAGTTCTTC. This sequence joins TRBV5-1 and TRBJ2-1; D may be TRBD2 (5 bases). The CDR3 is made up of 14 amino acids. The germline V and J ends were trimmed by 4 bases and 7 bases, with 15 bases remaining between them. The V gene's germline CDR1 is SGHRS and CDR2 YFSETQ.

In its sample, this clonotype was seen many times. The chain joins TRBV3-1 to TRBJ2-5, with unresolved D. The V and J ends lost 0 bases and 4 bases respectively, with 12 bases between them. Per germline, CDR1 LGHDT and CDR2 YNNKEL (reference sequence). This CDR3 has 15 amino acids. CDR3 sequence (DNA): TGTGCCAGCAGCCAAGATCCCGCAACTTTAGAGACCCAGTACTTC. Protein sequence: CASSQDPATLETQYF.

As for this clonotype: Its ends do not fully match the called genes, so a read error is possible. This chain's CDR3 is CASSRGGGNKTQNF. The CDR3 DNA follows: TGTGCCAGCAGCCGTGGCGGGGGCAATAAGACCCAGAATTTT. The chain employs TRBV9 and TRBJ1-5; maybe TRBD1 (6 bases). The V gene's germline CDR1 is SGDLS and CDR2 YYNGEE. The CDR3 consists of 14 residues.

This clonotype was detected many times. The chain recombines TRBV6-1 with TRBJ2-5, with 8 nucleotides matching TRBD1. The J segment lost 13 bases and the V segment lost 8 bases, leaving 6 bases of the junction unmatched. Germline V gene data show CDR1 as MNHNS and CDR2 as SASEGT. The CDR3 runs 10 residues. CDR3 bases: TGTGCCAGCCTCGGGGACAGGTGGTACTTC. Amino acids: CASLGDRWYF.

This clonotype was recorded many times. This chain uses TRBV5-1 with TRBJ1-1; D call uncertain. The CDR3 runs to 13 residues. Germline V gene lookup returns CDR1 SGHRS and CDR2 YFSETQ. The V gene lost 4 bases and the J gene lost 5 bases, with 12 bases spanning the gap. CDR3 nucleotide sequence: TGCGCCAGCAGCATACTGACCCGAACTGAAGCTTTCTTT. As protein: CASSILTRTEAFF.

This clonotype was picked up many times. V is TRBV12-3 or TRBV12-4 and J is TRBJ1-5; weak D call: TRBD1 (5 bases). V was cut by 2 bases and J by 3 bases, with 8 bases left in between. The CDR3 has 14 amino acids. CDR3 loop: CASSLNRNNQPQHF. The CDR3 DNA reads as TGTGCCAGCAGTTTAAACAGGAACAATCAGCCCCAGCATTTT.

This clonotype was observed at least ten times. V usage is TRBV5-5 and J usage is TRBJ2-5; the D is unclear. Trimming removed 0 bases from V and 2 bases from J, with 5 bases in between. The CDR3 sequence is 13 residues long. CDR1 is SGHKS and CDR2 is YYEKEE in the germline V gene (reference sequence). CDR3 residues: CASSLAYQETQYF. The CDR3, as DNA: TGTGCCAGCAGCTTGGCCTATCAAGAGACCCAGTACTTC. Filled out from reference TRBV5-5 and TRBJ2-5, the complete variable domain reads DAGVTQSPTHLIKTRGQQVTLRCSPISGHKSVSWYQQVLGQGPQFIFQYYEKEERGRGNFPDRFSARQFPNYSSELNVNALLLGDSALYLCASSLAYQETQYFGPGTRLLVL.

Many counts were recorded for this clonotype. The J gene is TRBJ2-5, the V gene TRBV7-6; TRBD2 matches at 8 bases. J lost 5 bases, V lost 6 bases, and 14 bases had no gene match. This CDR3 comprises 16 residues. Germline loops: CDR1 SGHVS, CDR2 FNYEAQ. This CDR3 is CASRAPYRGGGETQYF. The CDR3 DNA reads TGTGCCAGCAGGGCTCCTTATCGGGGGGGTGGTGAGACCCAGTACTTC.

This clonotype was counted at least ten times. Mismatch with germline at one junction end may stem from a read error. The chain links TRBV7-7 to TRBJ2-7; 7 bases align to TRBD1. CDR1 is SSHAT and CDR2 is FNYEAQ in the germline V gene (reference sequence). There are 14 residues in the CDR3. CDR3 sequence: CASSIGQEGYEQYF. For the CDR3, the DNA is TGTGCTAGCAGCATCGGACAGGAAGGCTACGAGCAGTACTTC.

In this sample, this clonotype turned up many times. The rearrangement links TRBV24-1 to TRBJ2-1; 10 bases are shared with TRBD1. Per germline, CDR1 KGHDR and CDR2 SFDVKD. CDR3 length equals 19 residues. J gave up 8 bases and V 0 bases, and 15 bases lay outside the gene matches. The CDR3 region is CATSDLGSRTGQGLDEQFF. The CDR3 DNA follows: TGTGCCACCAGTGATTTGGGTTCTAGAACGGGACAGGGGTTGGATGAGCAGTTCTTC.